Following are 3 T cell receptor beta chains from one sample sequenced in a study of blood T cell repertoires in COVID-19 (dated by TCRdb to the early 2020s). Library preparation used the immunoSEQ multiplex PCR assay. TCRdb retrieved this table from immuneACCESS and kept in-frame rearrangements only. Not all clones are present; in checked studies, unresolved V genes account for under half, and no reason is known for the remainder. This sample has about 130,000 clones in its table, and about 81% of those were observed once. Approximately 18% of the sample belongs to the ten largest clones. The material sequenced was peripheral blood. Receptors originate from a young man with COVID-19, enrolled during active disease.

The J gene is TRBJ1-1, the V gene TRBV7-2, with a weak D call TRBD1 (5 bases). Per germline, CDR1 SGHTA and CDR2 FQGNSA. The CDR3 is 14 residues long. Trimming removed 5 bases at V and 5 bases at J, with 15 bases between. For the CDR3, the DNA is TGTGCCAGCAGCCAACTTATCGGGGGGACTGAAGCTTTCTTT. This translates into CASSQLIGGTEAFF.

For this clone: The identical CDR3 is also encoded by other nucleotide sequences in the sample. The chain combines TRBV6-4 with TRBJ2-6; the D is unclear. V lost 5 bases, J lost 0 bases, and 8 bases lay in between. CDR1 is MRHNA and CDR2 is SNTAGT in the germline V gene. This CDR3 has 15 residues. The CDR3 nucleotides are TGTGCCAGCAGTTCAGGCGTCTCTGGGGCCAACGTCCTGACTTTC. Protein product: CASSSGVSGANVLTF.

The chain has TRBV5-8 and TRBJ2-1; 9 positions match TRBD1. This CDR3 spans 16 amino acids. J lost 3 bases, V lost 4 bases, and 8 bases had no gene match. CDR1 is SGHTS, CDR2 YDEGEE, per germline. CDR3: CASSGTPTGGYNEQFF. CDR3 sequence (DNA): TGTGCCAGCAGCGGAACGCCGACAGGGGGCTACAATGAGCAGTTCTTC.